These 24 T cell receptor beta chains came from one sample sequenced in a study of CD8+CD57+ T cells in acquired aplastic anemia. CDR3 and TCR beta VDJ profiling relied on a genomic DNA template. TCRdb redid the calling of the reads with MiXCR, one entry per CDR3 protein. The sample carries 150,000 to 200,000 distinct CDR3 sequences, roughly 64% recorded once. The sequenced sample consisted of sorted CD4+, CD8+, or CD8+CD57+ T cells (not recorded which) from PBMCs. Source of these receptors: a human donor with severe aplastic anemia or a healthy control (not recorded which).

The count of this clonotype is one. The rearrangement links TRBV2 to TRBJ1-5; 8 bases are a match to TRBD1. Trimming cost V 5 bases and J 4 bases; bases outside gene matches: 22. The length of the CDR3 is 20 residues. Germline CDR1 and CDR2: SNHLY and FYNNEI. The CDR3 loop reads CASSFDSGTGHPILNQPQHF. The CDR3 coding sequence is TGTGCCAGCAGTTTCGATTCCGGGACAGGTCATCCTATCCTTAATCAGCCCCAGCATTTT.

DNA for the CDR3: TGCGCCAGCAGCCAGAGGGTGGAGGGACTCTATGGCTACACCTTC. Protein product: CASSQRVEGLYGYTF. The V gene is TRBV4-1, the J gene TRBJ1-2; tentatively, D is TRBD1 (5 bases). V was shortened by 3 bases and J by 4 bases, with 15 bases between the two germline ends. Germline CDR1 is MGHRA and CDR2 is YSYEKL. The CDR3 is 15 residues long.

This chain connects TRBV10-1 to TRBJ2-6; no firm D call. CDR3 length: 16 residues. Trimming left V 6 bases short and J 2 bases short, with 14 bases between. The germline V gene has CDR1 WNHNN and CDR2 SYGVQD (reference sequence). Written as DNA, the CDR3 is TGCGCCAGCAGCTTTATACGTGCGGCTGGGGCCAACGTCCTGACTTTC. It encodes CASSFIRAAGANVLTF.

This clonotype was seen ten or more times. V gene TRBV7-9 combines with J gene TRBJ2-5, with unresolved D. The CDR3 is 13 residues long. Trimming shortened V by 1 base and J by 3 bases, and 6 bases separated the two germline ends. The V gene's germline CDR1 is SEHNR and CDR2 FQNEAQ (reference sequence). CDR3 nucleotides: TGTGCCAGCAGCTTAGTGGTGGAAGAGACCCAGTACTTC. This translates into CASSLVVEETQYF.

V is TRBV20-1 and J is TRBJ2-6, with D tentatively TRBD1 (5 bases). The V end lost 0 bases, the J end lost 2 bases, and 14 bases lay between the germline ends. From germline, CDR1 is DFQATT and CDR2 SNEGSKA (reference sequence). The CDR3 loop spans 17 amino acids. CDR3 DNA sequence: TGCAGTGCTAGAGAACAGGTTCGACATGCTGGGGCCAACGTCCTGACTTTC. It yields the protein CSAREQVRHAGANVLTF.

For the CDR3, the DNA is TGTGCCAGTAGTAGTCCGGGACAGGATTTCGGCGAGCAGTACTTC. It codes for CASSSPGQDFGEQYF. The chain employs TRBV19 and TRBJ2-7; 8 bases agree with TRBD1. This CDR3 contains 15 residues. From germline, CDR1 is LNHDA and CDR2 SQIVND (reference sequence). The junction had 11 bases not matched to a gene; V was cut back by 4 bases and J by 6 bases.

The table lists this clonotype with a few counts. The chain combines TRBV15 with TRBJ1-2; the D is unclear. Trimming stripped 4 bases from V and 1 base from J, with 10 bases between. Germline CDR1 LNHNV, CDR2 YYDKDF (reference sequence). This CDR3 is 14 amino acids long. As DNA, the CDR3 is TGTGCCACCAGCAAGGGCGGCGATAACTATGGCTACACCTTC. This codes for CATSKGGDNYGYTF.

The chain couples TRBV5-4 to TRBJ2-7; 9 nucleotides line up with TRBD2. Trimming removed 4 bases from V and 2 bases from J; junction bases left unmatched: 10. Germline CDR1 SGHNT, CDR2 YYREEE (reference sequence). This CDR3 comprises 16 residues. The CDR3 region is CASSAPTSGLPYEQYF. In DNA form, the CDR3 reads TGTGCCAGCAGCGCCCCAACTAGCGGGCTACCCTACGAGCAGTACTTC. The variable domain in full, with the rest retrieved from reference TRBV5-4 and TRBJ2-7, is ETGVTQSPTHLIKTRGQQVTLRCSSQSGHNTVSWYQQALGQGPQFIFQYYREEENGRGNFPPRFSGLQFPNYSSELNVNALELDDSALYLCASSAPTSGLPYEQYFGPGTRLTVT.

This clonotype was found many times. The chain carries TRBV19 and TRBJ1-3; D remains unclear. V lost 3 bases, J lost 0 bases, and 12 bases lay in between. CDR1 is LNHDA and CDR2 is SQIVND in the germline V gene (reference sequence). CDR3 length: 16 residues. Here the CDR3 DNA reads TGTGCCAGTAGTATCTTTATAAAGAGCTCTGGAAACACCATATATTTT. As protein: CASSIFIKSSGNTIYF.

The J gene is TRBJ1-6, the V gene TRBV6-2 or TRBV6-3, with D perhaps TRBD1 (6 bases). The CDR3 runs 15 residues. Between the trimmed V and J ends, which lost 7 bases and 8 bases, there was a span of 18 bases. Looked up from germline, CDR1 is MNHEY and CDR2 is SVGEGT. CDR3 DNA: TGTGCCAGCAACCCAGGGGACACAGGGTATTCACCCCTCCACTTT. Protein sequence: CASNPGDTGYSPLHF.

This clonotype appeared a few times. The rearrangement links TRBV29-1 to TRBJ1-2, with 9 bases that match TRBD1. Trimming at V came to 5 bases and at J to 1 base, leaving 5 bases not matched to a gene. Looked up from germline, CDR1 is SQVTM and CDR2 is ANQGSEA. The CDR3 has 14 amino acids. The CDR3 DNA sequence: TGCAGCGTTCCCTCGGGACAGGGTAACTATGGCTACACCTTC. Amino acids: CSVPSGQGNYGYTF.

J is TRBJ2-5 and V is TRBV20-1; tentatively, D is TRBD1 or TRBD2 (5 bases each). Germline CDR1 DFQATT, CDR2 SNEGSKA (reference sequence). The V and J ends lost 0 bases and 3 bases respectively, with 11 bases between them. CDR3 length: 14 amino acids. CDR3 in amino acids: CSARDAGREETQYF. CDR3 sequence (DNA): TGCAGTGCTAGAGATGCGGGCAGGGAAGAGACCCAGTACTTC.

The rearrangement links TRBV7-2 to TRBJ2-1; D is undetermined. The CDR3 is 15 amino acids. The germline V gene encodes CDR1 SGHTA and CDR2 FQGNSA. Trimming removed 1 base at V and 4 bases at J, with 11 bases between. For the CDR3, the DNA is TGTGCCAGCAGCTTAGACCCCGGGCCTTACAATGAGCAGTTCTTC. It yields the protein CASSLDPGPYNEQFF.

This chain links TRBV7-9 with TRBJ2-5, with D possibly being TRBD1 or TRBD2 (5 bases each). V was cut by 2 bases and J by 4 bases, with 11 bases left in between. Germline V gene sequence: CDR1 SEHNR, CDR2 FQNEAQ (reference sequence). This CDR3 has 14 residues. The CDR3 nucleotides read TGTGCCAGCAGCTTATACGCCGGGGCAGAGACCCAGTACTTC. Amino acid sequence: CASSLYAGAETQYF.

This chain joins TRBV19 and TRBJ1-6; D is ambiguous. V lost 7 bases, J lost 4 bases, and 11 bases lay in between. CDR1 is LNHDA and CDR2 is SQIVND in the germline V gene (reference sequence). This CDR3 is 14 amino acids long. DNA of the CDR3: TGTGCCAGTACGGCGGGAGAATATAATTCACCCCTCCACTTT. Translated: CASTAGEYNSPLHF. The whole variable domain, filled in from reference TRBV19 and TRBJ1-6, reads DGGITQSPKYLFRKEGQNVTLSCEQNLNHDAMYWYRQDPGQGLRLIYYSQIVNDFQKGDIAEGYSVSREKKESFPLTVTSAQKNPTAFYLCASTAGEYNSPLHFGNGTRLTVT.

The CDR3 DNA reads as TGTGCCATCAGTGACCGCACGGCGGTTGGAGAGACCCAGTACTTC. It encodes CAISDRTAVGETQYF. The gene calls are TRBV10-3 and TRBJ2-5, with unresolved D. CDR3 length: 15 amino acids. CDR1 is ENHRY, CDR2 SYGVKD, per germline. V dropped 3 bases and J dropped 4 bases, with 15 bases sitting between them.

This chain joins TRBV29-1 and TRBJ1-5; possible D gene TRBD1, 6 bases. V lost 4 bases, J lost 2 bases, and 12 bases lay in between. The CDR3 length is 14 residues. The germline V gene encodes CDR1 SQVTM and CDR2 ANQGSEA. This chain's CDR3 is CSVASSGGNQPQHF. Here the CDR3 DNA reads TGCAGCGTTGCCTCCTCAGGGGGCAATCAGCCCCAGCATTTT.

V is TRBV20-1 and J is TRBJ2-7; D is possibly TRBD1 (5 bases). V shed 0 bases and J shed 6 bases, with 15 bases lying between them. Germline values: CDR1 DFQATT, CDR2 SNEGSKA (reference sequence). The CDR3 contains 14 residues. CDR3 nucleotides: TGCAGTGCTAGAGATACAGGCCCCTCGGCCGAGCAGTACTTC. Protein product: CSARDTGPSAEQYF.

This clonotype showed up many times. DNA for the CDR3: TGTGCCAGCAGCGTACAAAGCGGGGGGGCGCACGCATACAATGAGCAGTTCTTC. It yields the protein CASSVQSGGAHAYNEQFF. This chain joins TRBV9 and TRBJ2-1, with 10 bases aligning to TRBD2. The CDR3 is 18 residues long. Germline V gene data show CDR1 as SGDLS and CDR2 as YYNGEE. V shed 1 base, J shed 4 bases, and the junction held 11 bases outside the gene matches.

This clonotype was counted ten times or more. The chain couples TRBV12-3 or TRBV12-4 to TRBJ1-5; D is unclear. V was clipped by 4 bases and J by 7 bases, with 20 bases between them. This CDR3 has 16 amino acids. The CDR3 spells CASSSVGWEAGQPQHF. The CDR3 region has the DNA TGTGCCAGCAGTTCAGTTGGATGGGAGGCGGGCCAGCCCCAGCATTTT.

A few counts support this clonotype. This sequence may be a read error, since a much larger clone differs from it by one base. No conserved phenylalanine or tryptophan ends this CDR3, so it is likely a read error. The gene calls are TRBV5-1 and TRBJ1-2; 9 bases fit TRBD1. After removal of 3 bases from V and 4 bases from J, the junction contained 7 bases not matched to a gene. CDR3 length: 15 residues. Per the germline V gene, CDR1 is SGHRS and CDR2 is YFSETQ. The CDR3 nucleotides are TGCGCCAGCAGCTCCGGGACAGGGTCACCCTATGGCTACACCCTC. This sequence encodes CASSSGTGSPYGYTL.

The chain couples TRBV5-1 to TRBJ2-7; tentative D call: TRBD1 (6 bases). CDR3 size: 15 residues. Trimming stripped 0 bases from V and 3 bases from J, with 13 bases between. CDR1 and CDR2 from the germline V gene are SGHRS and YFSETQ. The CDR3 reads CASSLAQGVGYEQYF. For the CDR3, the DNA is TGCGCCAGCAGCTTGGCACAGGGAGTAGGCTACGAGCAGTACTTC.

The chain carries TRBV2 and TRBJ1-6, with TRBD1 as a possible D gene (6 bases). The CDR3 has 13 amino acids. Trimming pared 9 bases from V and 7 bases from J, leaving 13 bases between. Germline CDR1 reads SNHLY; CDR2 reads FYNNEI. CDR3 region: CASQGRGNSPLHF. CDR3 in DNA: TGTGCCAGTCAAGGGAGGGGGAATTCACCCCTCCACTTT.

As to this clonotype: Compared with germline, one end of the junction differs, possibly owing to a read error. The CDR3 DNA follows: TGTGCCACCAGTGAGGGCAGGGTCTACAATGAGCAGTTCTTC. It is translated as CATSEGRVYNEQFF. The chain carries TRBV10-3 and TRBJ2-1; D assignment may be TRBD1 or TRBD2 (5 bases each). The CDR3 is 14 residues long. Germline values: CDR1 ENHRY, CDR2 SYGVKD.